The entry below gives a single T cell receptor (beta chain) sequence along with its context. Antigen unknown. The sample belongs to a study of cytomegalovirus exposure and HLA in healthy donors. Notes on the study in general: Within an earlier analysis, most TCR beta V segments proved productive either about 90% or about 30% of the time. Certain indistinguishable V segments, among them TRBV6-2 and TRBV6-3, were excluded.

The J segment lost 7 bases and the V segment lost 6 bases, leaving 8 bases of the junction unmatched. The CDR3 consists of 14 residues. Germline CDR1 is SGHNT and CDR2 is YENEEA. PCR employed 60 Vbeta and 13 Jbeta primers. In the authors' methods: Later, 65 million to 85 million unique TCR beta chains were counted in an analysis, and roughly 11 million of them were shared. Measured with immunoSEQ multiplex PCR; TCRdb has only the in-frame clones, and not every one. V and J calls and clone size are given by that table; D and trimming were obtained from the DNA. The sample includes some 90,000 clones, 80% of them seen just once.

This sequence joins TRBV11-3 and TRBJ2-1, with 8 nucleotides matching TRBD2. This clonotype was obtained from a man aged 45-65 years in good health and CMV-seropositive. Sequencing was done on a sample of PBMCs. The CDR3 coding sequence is TGTGCCAGCAGTCCTCGCGGGAGGTCTAATGAGCAGTTCTTC. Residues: CASSPRGRSNEQFF. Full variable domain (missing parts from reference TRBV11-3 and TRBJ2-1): EAGVVQSPRYKIIEKKQPVAFWCNPISGHNTLYWYLQNLGQGPELLIRYENEEAVDDSQLPKDRFSAERLKGVDSTLKIQPAELGDSAVYLCASSPRGRSNEQFFGPGTRLTVL.